Below, one T cell receptor (beta chain) is given with its context. The target antigen is unknown. Healthy donors served as age- and sex-matched controls. FACS was used to enrich TEMRA cells, whereas the CD8+ and CD4+ T cells were obtained by negative isolation. The CDR3 is 17 residues long. The ends lost 3 bases at V and 5 bases at J; junction bases unmatched: 15. This sample is part of a study of CD8 T cells in Susac syndrome. General observations from the study: It was acknowledged in the study that the number of individuals who were included in its TCR sequencing and HLA analysis was relatively small.

Random hexamers primed reverse transcription of about 0.45 to 1 ug RNA. With immunoSEQ multiplex PCR, TCR beta CDR3 was amplified across 54 Vbeta and 13 Jbeta. Using its own MiXCR run on the immunoSEQ multiplex PCR reads, TCRdb lists one record per CDR3 protein. The data show roughly 80,000 distinct CDR3 sequences, 85% to 95% seen once. The chain uses TRBV12-3 or TRBV12-4 and TRBJ2-5, with 7 bases aligning to TRBD1. Sequencing used CD8+ T cells from PBMCs. This receptor was identified in a human donor in good health. CDR3 residues: CASSFPGTFTGEETQYF. In DNA, the CDR3 is TGTGCCAGCAGTTTTCCTGGGACCTTTACAGGGGAGGAGACCCAGTACTTC.